The 24 T cell receptor beta chains listed next were all sequenced from one sample in a study of blood T cell repertoires in COVID-19. Libraries were prepared by immunoSEQ multiplex PCR; TCRdb keeps only in-frame clonotypes and omits some of them. The data show under 300,000 clones, 83% seen once. Sequencing was performed on peripheral blood. The receptors shown here come from a woman aged 50 to 65 who had recovered from COVID-19.

This clone was observed a handful of times. V is TRBV12-5 and J is TRBJ2-5; the D is unclear. CDR1 and CDR2 (germline): LGHNT, FRNRAP. Trimming pared 7 bases from V and 2 bases from J, leaving 5 bases between. The CDR3 sequence is 11 residues long. The CDR3 is CASAKQETQYF. CDR3 coding DNA: TGTGCTAGTGCCAAACAAGAGACCCAGTACTTC.

The rearrangement uses TRBV18 and TRBJ1-5; D is possibly TRBD1 (5 bases). Per germline, CDR1 KGHSH and CDR2 LQKENI. V was pared by 6 bases and J by 3 bases, with 9 bases between. The CDR3 totals 13 residues. CDR3 amino acids: CASSSGPNQPQHF. CDR3 in DNA: TGTGCCAGCTCGTCAGGGCCCAATCAGCCCCAGCATTTT.

This chain uses TRBV27 with TRBJ2-1; TRBD2 might be the D (6 bases). CDR1 is MNHEY and CDR2 is SMNVEV in the germline V gene (reference sequence). The CDR3 has 13 amino acids. Trimming removed 4 bases from V and 6 bases from J, with 10 bases in between. The CDR3 bases are TGTGCCAGCAGTTCTGGAGGGACCAATGAGCAGTTCTTC. This codes for CASSSGGTNEQFF.

This clone has only one observation. The chain links TRBV27 to TRBJ1-1, with D possibly TRBD1 on 6 matching bases. CDR1 and CDR2 (germline): MNHEY, SMNVEV (reference sequence). V gave up 3 bases and J gave up 11 bases, with 16 bases separating them. This CDR3 is built from 13 residues. This CDR3 is CASSFGGQGTAFF. CDR3 in DNA: TGTGCCAGCAGTTTCGGGGGGCAGGGTACGGCTTTCTTT.

The chain has TRBV5-1 and TRBJ1-5; no reliable D call. Germline loops: CDR1 SGHRS, CDR2 YFSETQ. The CDR3 sequence is 17 residues long. V was trimmed by 4 bases and J by 1 base, leaving 18 bases between them. CDR3 sequence (DNA): TGCGCCAGCAGCCCTGGACCTTTAGCGAGGAGCAATCAGCCCCAGCATTTT. This gives the protein CASSPGPLARSNQPQHF.

The chain uses TRBV19 and TRBJ1-5, with 9 bases lining up with TRBD1. J lost 7 bases, V lost 7 bases, and 11 bases had no gene match. CDR1 and CDR2 (germline): LNHDA, SQIVND (reference sequence). This CDR3 contains 15 residues. The CDR3 bases are TGTGCCAGTACCGTACAGGGGGCCGGGAACCAGCCCCAGCATTTT. Residues: CASTVQGAGNQPQHF.

The J gene is TRBJ2-7, the V gene TRBV13; 10 nucleotides align to TRBD1. Germline loops: CDR1 PRHDT, CDR2 FYEKMQ (reference sequence). This CDR3 spans 15 amino acids. V shed 5 bases, J shed 0 bases, and the junction held 4 bases outside the gene matches. CDR3 DNA sequence: TGTGCCAGCAGCGCTAGACAGGGGGCCTCCTACGAGCAGTACTTC. Encoded protein: CASSARQGASYEQYF.

The gene calls are TRBV7-9 and TRBJ2-5; D might be TRBD1 (6 bases). Germline CDR1 is SEHNR and CDR2 is FQNEAQ (reference sequence). The CDR3 runs to 14 residues. The V gene lost 4 bases and the J gene lost 5 bases, with 14 bases spanning the gap. The CDR3 protein is CASSSNRAGETQYF. The CDR3 nucleotides read TGTGCCAGCAGCTCGAACAGGGCCGGGGAGACCCAGTACTTC.

This sequence joins TRBV18 and TRBJ1-2; TRBD1 agrees at 9 bases. The CDR3 is 17 amino acids. V lost 5 bases and J lost 1; bases outside the gene matches: 11. The V gene's germline CDR1 is KGHSH and CDR2 LQKENI. Here the CDR3 reads CASSYRDRDFLNYGYTF. CDR3 nucleotides: TGTGCCAGCTCATACCGGGACAGGGATTTTCTTAACTATGGCTACACCTTC. Full variable domain (outside the CDR3, taken from reference TRBV18 and TRBJ1-2): NAGVMQNPRHLVRRRGQEARLRCSPMKGHSHVYWYRQLPEEGLKFMVYLQKENIIDESGMPKERFSAEFPKEGPSILRIQQVVRGDSAAYFCASSYRDRDFLNYGYTFGSGTRLTVV.

V gene TRBV28 combines with J gene TRBJ2-7; tentatively, D is TRBD2 (5 bases). The V end lost 4 bases, the J end lost 5 bases, and 18 bases lay between the germline ends. The CDR3 runs 15 residues. Germline loops: CDR1 MDHEN, CDR2 SYDVKM. Here the CDR3 reads CASSSLDYIEHEQYF. CDR3 bases: TGTGCCAGCAGTTCCCTAGACTACATCGAGCACGAGCAGTACTTC. Variable domain in full (rest from reference TRBV28 and TRBJ2-7): DVKVTQSSRYLVKRTGEKVFLECVQDMDHENMFWYRQDPGLGLRLIYFSYDVKMKEKGDIPEGYSVSREKKERFSLILESASTNQTSMYLCASSSLDYIEHEQYFGPGTRLTVT.

The chain has TRBV27 and TRBJ1-2, with 7 bases identical to TRBD1. Germline V CDR1 and CDR2: MNHEY, SMNVEV (reference sequence). The CDR3 has 14 amino acids. J was trimmed by 3 bases and V by 9 bases; bases with no gene match: 10. The CDR3 coding sequence is TGTGCCAGTTCCCCGTTAACAGGGGACTATGGCTACACCTTC. It codes for CASSPLTGDYGYTF.

V is TRBV7-2 and J is TRBJ2-5, with 7 nucleotides matching TRBD1. Germline-derived CDR1 and CDR2 are SGHTA and FQGNSA. There are 16 residues in the CDR3. Trimming cost V 5 bases and J 5 bases; bases outside gene matches: 14. The CDR3, as DNA: TGTGCCAGCAGCCCCGGGACAGAATCTTTTCCTGAGACCCAGTACTTC. It encodes CASSPGTESFPETQYF.

The chain couples TRBV3-1 (or the pseudogene TRBV3-2) to TRBJ1-4, with TRBD1 matching 10 bases. The J segment lost 5 bases and the V segment lost 3 bases, leaving 6 bases of the junction unmatched. The CDR3 contains 16 residues. Germline V lookup: CDR1 LGHDT, CDR2 YNNKEL (reference sequence). The CDR3 reads CASSQEWGQGNEKLFF. CDR3 DNA: TGTGCCAGCAGCCAGGAATGGGGACAGGGGAATGAAAAACTGTTTTTT.

The rearrangement links TRBV7-2 to TRBJ1-2; 7 bases are a match to TRBD1. The ends lost 3 bases at V and 3 bases at J; junction bases unmatched: 7. The CDR3 has 15 amino acids. CDR1 and CDR2 from the germline V gene are SGHTA and FQGNSA. The CDR3 DNA reads as TGTGCCAGCAGCTTGCAGGGGGTAGTGGACTATGGCTACACCTTC. Protein product: CASSLQGVVDYGYTF.

The chain is built from TRBV19 and TRBJ2-3, with a possible D match to TRBD2 (6 bases). The CDR3 runs to 14 residues. Trimming cost V 1 base and J 5 bases, with 10 bases left between them. Germline V gene data show CDR1 as LNHDA and CDR2 as SQIVND (reference sequence). CDR3 nucleotide sequence: TGTGCCAGTAGTATAGTAAGGGGAGGAGATACGCAGTATTTT. Translation gives CASSIVRGGDTQYF. Looking up the rest from reference TRBV19 and TRBJ2-3 gives the full variable domain: DGGITQSPKYLFRKEGQNVTLSCEQNLNHDAMYWYRQDPGQGLRLIYYSQIVNDFQKGDIAEGYSVSREKKESFPLTVTSAQKNPTAFYLCASSIVRGGDTQYFGPGTRLTVL.

The chain uses TRBV19 and TRBJ1-6; the D is unclear. Trimming cost V 5 bases and J 10 bases, with 12 bases left between them. This CDR3 has 13 residues. The germline CDR1 and CDR2 sequences are LNHDA and SQIVND (reference sequence). For the CDR3, the DNA is TGTGCCAGTAGTCCGAGGGTGGACTCACCCCTCCACTTT. Amino acid sequence: CASSPRVDSPLHF.

This clone was counted a single time. The chain links TRBV7-6 to TRBJ2-1; 12 positions match TRBD1. The germline V gene has CDR1 SGHVS and CDR2 FNYEAQ. Unmatched junction bases numbered 12, after V lost 6 bases and J lost 6 bases. The CDR3 has 17 residues. Here the CDR3 DNA reads TGTGCCAGCAGACAACTTCCCGGGACAGGGGGCTTCAATGAGCAGTTCTTC. This gives the protein CASRQLPGTGGFNEQFF.

This chain uses TRBV7-2 with TRBJ2-7; D may be TRBD2 (5 bases). Per germline, CDR1 SGHTA and CDR2 FQGNSA. The CDR3 sequence is 15 residues long. Deletions cut 3 bases from V and 6 bases from J, with 18 bases between. The CDR3 DNA is TGTGCCAGCAGCTTGTCGGGATTAGGCTCCACCGAGCAGTACTTC. Its protein is CASSLSGLGSTEQYF. Looking up the rest from reference TRBV7-2 and TRBJ2-7 gives the full variable domain: GAGVSQSPSNKVTEKGKDVELRCDPISGHTALYWYRQSLGQGLEFLIYFQGNSAPDKSGLPSDRFSAERTGGSVSTLTIQRTQQEDSAVYLCASSLSGLGSTEQYFGPGTRLTVT.

CDR3 nucleotides: TGTGCCAGCAGTTACGGGACAGGGGCCGGACAGCCCCAGCATTTT. Encoded protein: CASSYGTGAGQPQHF. The chain carries TRBV6-6 and TRBJ1-5; 10 positions match TRBD1. CDR1 is MNHNY, CDR2 SVGAGI, per germline (reference sequence). The CDR3 has 15 residues. V shed 2 bases and J 7 bases; nucleotides not matched to a gene: 5.

This clone was recorded only once. This sequence joins TRBV5-1 and TRBJ2-5; TRBD2 matches at 10 bases. Germline CDR1 SGHRS, CDR2 YFSETQ. Germline trimming cut 9 bases from V and 5 bases from J; bases unmatched to any gene: 13. The CDR3 runs to 15 residues. The CDR3 DNA sequence: TGCGCCACCAATTTAGGTAGCGGGGGGTCGGAGACCCAGTACTTC. Its protein product is CATNLGSGGSETQYF.

The chain has TRBV5-1 and TRBJ2-7; D is ambiguous. Germline CDR1 reads SGHRS; CDR2 reads YFSETQ. This CDR3 contains 11 residues. Trimming cost V 4 bases and J 4 bases, with 6 bases left between them. CDR3 sequence: CASSEKYEQYF. The CDR3 region has the DNA TGCGCCAGCAGCGAGAAGTACGAGCAGTACTTC.

The rearrangement uses TRBV27 and TRBJ2-7, with TRBD2 matching 14 bases. J lost 2 bases, V lost 5 bases, and 20 bases had no gene match. The CDR3 has 21 amino acids. CDR1 and CDR2 (germline): MNHEY, SMNVEV (reference sequence). The CDR3 is CASSLELEGTSGREVTYEQYF. The CDR3, as DNA: TGTGCCAGCAGTCTAGAACTAGAGGGGACTAGCGGGAGAGAGGTTACCTACGAGCAGTACTTC.

The V and J genes are TRBV5-1 and TRBJ2-5; possible D gene TRBD1, 6 bases. The CDR3 runs to 14 residues. Trimming left V 1 base short and J 2 bases short, with 9 bases between. The germline V gene has CDR1 SGHRS and CDR2 YFSETQ. The CDR3 loop reads CASSLPTGQETQYF. CDR3 nucleotide sequence: TGCGCCAGCAGCTTGCCGACAGGACAAGAGACCCAGTACTTC.

This chain links TRBV3-1 (or the pseudogene TRBV3-2) with TRBJ2-2, with TRBD2 matching over 7 bases. Trimming cost V 2 bases and J 7 bases; bases outside gene matches: 13. This CDR3 is built from 17 residues. Germline V gene data show CDR1 as LGHDT and CDR2 as YNNKEL (reference sequence). CDR3: CASSQSRRLASGGELFF. The CDR3, as DNA: TGTGCCAGCAGCCAATCTAGGCGACTAGCTTCGGGCGGGGAGCTGTTTTTT.